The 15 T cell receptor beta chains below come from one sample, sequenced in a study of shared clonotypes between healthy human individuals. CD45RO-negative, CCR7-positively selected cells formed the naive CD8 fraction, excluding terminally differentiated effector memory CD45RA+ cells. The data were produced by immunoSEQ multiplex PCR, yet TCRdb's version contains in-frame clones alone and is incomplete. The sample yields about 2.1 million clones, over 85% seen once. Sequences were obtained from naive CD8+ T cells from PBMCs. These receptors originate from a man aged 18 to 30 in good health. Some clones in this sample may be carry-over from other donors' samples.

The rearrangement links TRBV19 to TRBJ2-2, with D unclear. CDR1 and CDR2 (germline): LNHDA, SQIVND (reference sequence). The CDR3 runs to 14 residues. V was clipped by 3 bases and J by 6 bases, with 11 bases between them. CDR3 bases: TGTGCCAGTAGTATTGGGTCCCACCCCGGGGAGCTGTTTTTT. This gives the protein CASSIGSHPGELFF. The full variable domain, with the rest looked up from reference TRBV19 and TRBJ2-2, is DGGITQSPKYLFRKEGQNVTLSCEQNLNHDAMYWYRQDPGQGLRLIYYSQIVNDFQKGDIAEGYSVSREKKESFPLTVTSAQKNPTAFYLCASSIGSHPGELFFGEGSRLTVL.

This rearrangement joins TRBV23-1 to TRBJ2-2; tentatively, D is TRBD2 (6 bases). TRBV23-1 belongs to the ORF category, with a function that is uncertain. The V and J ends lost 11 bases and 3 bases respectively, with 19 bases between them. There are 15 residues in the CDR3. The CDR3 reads CARGSSGSYTGELFF. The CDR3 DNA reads TGCGCCCGGGGGAGTTCCGGGTCGTACACCGGGGAGCTGTTTTTT.

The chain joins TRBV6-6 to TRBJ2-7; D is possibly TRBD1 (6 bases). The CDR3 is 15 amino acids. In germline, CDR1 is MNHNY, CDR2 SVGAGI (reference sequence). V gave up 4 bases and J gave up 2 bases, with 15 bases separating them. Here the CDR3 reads CASSSLRQAAYEQYF. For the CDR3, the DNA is TGTGCCAGCAGTTCGCTCAGACAGGCAGCCTACGAGCAGTACTTC.

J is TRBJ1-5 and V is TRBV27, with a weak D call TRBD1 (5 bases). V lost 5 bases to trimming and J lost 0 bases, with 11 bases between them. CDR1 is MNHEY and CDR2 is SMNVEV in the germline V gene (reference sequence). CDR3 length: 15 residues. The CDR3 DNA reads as TGTGCCAGCAGTACTTGGGGGGATAGCAATCAGCCCCAGCATTTT. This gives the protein CASSTWGDSNQPQHF.

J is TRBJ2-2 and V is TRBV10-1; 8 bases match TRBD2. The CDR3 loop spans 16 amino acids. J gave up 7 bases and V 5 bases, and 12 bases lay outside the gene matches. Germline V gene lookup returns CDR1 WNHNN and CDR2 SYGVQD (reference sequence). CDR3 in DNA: TGCGCCAGCAGTCTGAGTACTAGCGGCACGAACGGGGAGCTGTTTTTT. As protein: CASSLSTSGTNGELFF.

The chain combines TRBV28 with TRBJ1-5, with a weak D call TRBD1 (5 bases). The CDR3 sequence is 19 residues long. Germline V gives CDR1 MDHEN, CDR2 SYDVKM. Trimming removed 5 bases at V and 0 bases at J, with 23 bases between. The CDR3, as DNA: TGTGCCAGCAGTAGACCCAGCGAAGGGGAGGCGAATAGCAATCAGCCCCAGCATTTT. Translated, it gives CASSRPSEGEANSNQPQHF.

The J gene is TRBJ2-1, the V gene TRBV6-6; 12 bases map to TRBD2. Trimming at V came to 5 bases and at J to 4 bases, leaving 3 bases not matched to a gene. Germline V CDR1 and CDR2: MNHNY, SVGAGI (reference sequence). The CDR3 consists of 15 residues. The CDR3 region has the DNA TGTGCCAGCAGTGACCTAGCGGGAGGGTACAATGAGCAGTTCTTC. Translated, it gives CASSDLAGGYNEQFF.

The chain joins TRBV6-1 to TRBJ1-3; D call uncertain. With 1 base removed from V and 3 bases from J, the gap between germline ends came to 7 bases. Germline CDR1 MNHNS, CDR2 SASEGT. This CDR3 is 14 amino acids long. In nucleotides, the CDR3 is TGTGCCAGCAGTGAAGAAGGGCTTGGAAACACCATATATTTT. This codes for CASSEEGLGNTIYF.

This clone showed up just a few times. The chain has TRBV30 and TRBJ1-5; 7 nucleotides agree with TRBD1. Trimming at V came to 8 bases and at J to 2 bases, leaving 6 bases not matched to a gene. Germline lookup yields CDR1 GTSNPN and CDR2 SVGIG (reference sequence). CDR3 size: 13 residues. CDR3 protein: CALGQGGNQPQHF. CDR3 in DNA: TGTGCCCTAGGGCAGGGGGGCAATCAGCCCCAGCATTTT.

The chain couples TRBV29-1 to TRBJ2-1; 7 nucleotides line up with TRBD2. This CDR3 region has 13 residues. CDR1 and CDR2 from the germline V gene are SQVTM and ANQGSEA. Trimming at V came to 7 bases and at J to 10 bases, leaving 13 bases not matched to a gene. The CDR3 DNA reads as TGCAGCGCTCTAGGGACTACCATCGGCGAGCAGTTCTTC. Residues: CSALGTTIGEQFF.

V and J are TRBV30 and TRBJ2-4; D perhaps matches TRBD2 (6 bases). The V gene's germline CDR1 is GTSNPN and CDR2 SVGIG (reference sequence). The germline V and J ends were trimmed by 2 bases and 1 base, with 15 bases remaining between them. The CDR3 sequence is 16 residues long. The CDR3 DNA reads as TGTGCCTGGAGTTTTGAGTCCGGGACTGCCAAAAACATTCAGTACTTC. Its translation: CAWSFESGTAKNIQYF.

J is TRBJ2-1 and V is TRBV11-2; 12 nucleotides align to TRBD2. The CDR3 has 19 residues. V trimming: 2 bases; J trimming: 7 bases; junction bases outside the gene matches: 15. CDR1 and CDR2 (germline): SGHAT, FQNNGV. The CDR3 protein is CASSLRRLAGGPSRNEQFF. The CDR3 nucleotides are TGTGCCAGCAGCTTAAGGCGGCTAGCGGGAGGGCCCTCTAGAAATGAGCAGTTCTTC.

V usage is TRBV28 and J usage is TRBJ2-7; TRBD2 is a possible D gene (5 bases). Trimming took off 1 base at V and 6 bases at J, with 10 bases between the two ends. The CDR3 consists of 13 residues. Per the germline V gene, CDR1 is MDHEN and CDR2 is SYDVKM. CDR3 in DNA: TGTGCCAGCAGTTTATTTCGGGCGGGCGAGCAGTACTTC. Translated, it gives CASSLFRAGEQYF. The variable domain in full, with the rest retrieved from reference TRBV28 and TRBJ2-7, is DVKVTQSSRYLVKRTGEKVFLECVQDMDHENMFWYRQDPGLGLRLIYFSYDVKMKEKGDIPEGYSVSREKKERFSLILESASTNQTSMYLCASSLFRAGEQYFGPGTRLTVT.

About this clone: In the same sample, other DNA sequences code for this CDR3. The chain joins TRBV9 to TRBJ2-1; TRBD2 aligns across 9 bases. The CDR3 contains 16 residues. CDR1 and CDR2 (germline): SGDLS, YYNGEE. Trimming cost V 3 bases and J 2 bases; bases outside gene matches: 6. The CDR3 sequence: CASSALSGRPYNEQFF. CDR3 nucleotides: TGTGCCAGCAGCGCACTTAGCGGGAGACCCTACAATGAGCAGTTCTTC.

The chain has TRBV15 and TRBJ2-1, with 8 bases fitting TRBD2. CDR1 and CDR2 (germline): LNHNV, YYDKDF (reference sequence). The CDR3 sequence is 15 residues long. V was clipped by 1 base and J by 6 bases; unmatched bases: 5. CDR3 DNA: TGTGCCACCAGCAGAGGGGGCGGGGGGAGCAATGAGCAGTTCTTC. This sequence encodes CATSRGGGGSNEQFF.